This T cell receptor beta chain is from a study of early T cells in non-severe SARS-CoV-2 infection. Study background: Investigators sequenced bulk RNA drawn from unsorted whole blood, and chains remained unpaired. Study results and limitations: VDJdb matching skewed toward anti-spike CD8 responses, missing private and CD4 specificities.

The TCR library protocol attached unique molecular identifiers to the individual cDNA molecules. TCRdb re-called the 5' RACE reads through MiXCR, storing one row per CDR3 protein. The table has around 52,000 distinct CDR3 sequences, approximately 6% seen once. Germline V CDR1 and CDR2: DFQATT, SNEGSKA (reference sequence). Trimming took off 1 base at V and 0 bases at J, with 8 bases between the two ends. The CDR3 spans 14 residues. This clonotype was recorded many times. The target antigen is unknown. Sequencing used whole blood. The V and J genes are TRBV20-1 and TRBJ2-3, with no clear D. This TCR was sampled from an adult who was a healthcare worker with PCR-confirmed SARS-CoV-2 infection or an uninfected control (not recorded which). The CDR3 spells CSARVLTSTDTQYF. DNA of the CDR3: TGCAGTGCTAGAGTCTTGACTAGCACAGATACGCAGTATTTT.